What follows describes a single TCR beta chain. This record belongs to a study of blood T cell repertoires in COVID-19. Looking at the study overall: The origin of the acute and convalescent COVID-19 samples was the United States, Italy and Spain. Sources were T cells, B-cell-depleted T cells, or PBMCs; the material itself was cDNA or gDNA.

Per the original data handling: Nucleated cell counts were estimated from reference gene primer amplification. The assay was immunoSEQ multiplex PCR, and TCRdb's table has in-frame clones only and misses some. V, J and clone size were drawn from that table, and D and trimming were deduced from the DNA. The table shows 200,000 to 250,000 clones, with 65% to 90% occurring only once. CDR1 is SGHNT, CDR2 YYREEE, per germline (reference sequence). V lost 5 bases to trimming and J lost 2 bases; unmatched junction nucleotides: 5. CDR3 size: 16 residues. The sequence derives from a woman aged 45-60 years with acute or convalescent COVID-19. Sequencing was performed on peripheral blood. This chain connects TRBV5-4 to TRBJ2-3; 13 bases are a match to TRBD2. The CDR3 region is CASRGLAGTDTDTQYF. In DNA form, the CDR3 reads TGTGCCAGCAGGGGACTAGCGGGAACCGACACAGATACGCAGTATTTT.